Listed here is a single T cell receptor beta chain. Per germline, CDR1 LNHNV and CDR2 YYDKDF (reference sequence). The CDR3 length is 15 residues. Trimming left V 5 bases short and J 0 bases short, with 14 bases between. This specimen belongs to a study of blood T cell repertoires in COVID-19. The protocol was immunoSEQ multiplex PCR, while the TCRdb copy is restricted to in-frame clones and leaves out a portion. The profile shows 13,000 to 15,000 clones, around 84% of them singletons. V usage is TRBV15 and J usage is TRBJ2-7, with D possibly TRBD1 on 6 matching bases. Sample: peripheral blood. This receptor was identified in a man aged 45 to 65 with active COVID-19. The CDR3 nucleotides are TGTGCCACCAGCCGCCGCAGGGGTCCCTCCTACGAGCAGTACTTC. The encoded protein is CATSRRRGPSYEQYF.